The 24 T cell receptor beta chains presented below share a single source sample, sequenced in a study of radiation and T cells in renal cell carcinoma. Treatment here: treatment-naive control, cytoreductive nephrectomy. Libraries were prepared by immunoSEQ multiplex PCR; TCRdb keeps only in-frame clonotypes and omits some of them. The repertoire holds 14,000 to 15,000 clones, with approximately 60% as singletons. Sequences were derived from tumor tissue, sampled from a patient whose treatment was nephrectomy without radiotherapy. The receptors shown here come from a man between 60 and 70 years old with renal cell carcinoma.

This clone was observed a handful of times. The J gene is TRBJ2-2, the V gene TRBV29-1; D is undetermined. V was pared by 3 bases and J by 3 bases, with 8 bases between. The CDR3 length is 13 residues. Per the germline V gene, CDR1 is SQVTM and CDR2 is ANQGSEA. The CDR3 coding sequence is TGCAGCGTTGAGGGATCGCACACCGGGGAGCTGTTTTTT. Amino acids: CSVEGSHTGELFF.

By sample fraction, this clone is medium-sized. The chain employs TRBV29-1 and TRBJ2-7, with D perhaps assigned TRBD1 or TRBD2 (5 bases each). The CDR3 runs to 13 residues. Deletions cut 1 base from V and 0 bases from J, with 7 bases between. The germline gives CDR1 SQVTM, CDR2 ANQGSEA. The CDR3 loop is CSVEGGTSYEQYF. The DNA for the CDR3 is TGCAGCGTTGAAGGAGGGACCTCCTACGAGCAGTACTTC.

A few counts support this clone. CDR3 coding DNA: TGTGCCAGTGCGACAGGACCATATGGCTACACCTTC. Translated: CASATGPYGYTF. The rearrangement joins TRBV19 to TRBJ1-2, with D tentatively TRBD1 (6 bases). CDR1 and CDR2 from the germline V gene are LNHDA and SQIVND (reference sequence). CDR3 length: 12 residues. The V and J ends lost 8 bases and 5 bases respectively, with 12 bases between them.

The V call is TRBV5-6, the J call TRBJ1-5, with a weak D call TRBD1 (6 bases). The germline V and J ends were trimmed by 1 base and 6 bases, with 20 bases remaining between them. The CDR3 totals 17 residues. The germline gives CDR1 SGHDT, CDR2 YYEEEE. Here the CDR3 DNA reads TGTGCCAGCAGCTTGTCAGTGATACAGGGCAGTGGTCAGCCCCAGCATTTT. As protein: CASSLSVIQGSGQPQHF.

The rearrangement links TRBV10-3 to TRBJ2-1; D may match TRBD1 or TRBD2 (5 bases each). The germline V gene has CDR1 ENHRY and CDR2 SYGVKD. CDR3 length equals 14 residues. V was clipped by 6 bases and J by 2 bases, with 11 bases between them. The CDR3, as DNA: TGTGCCATCAGCGGGGACCCTACCTACAATGAGCAGTTCTTC. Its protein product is CAISGDPTYNEQFF.

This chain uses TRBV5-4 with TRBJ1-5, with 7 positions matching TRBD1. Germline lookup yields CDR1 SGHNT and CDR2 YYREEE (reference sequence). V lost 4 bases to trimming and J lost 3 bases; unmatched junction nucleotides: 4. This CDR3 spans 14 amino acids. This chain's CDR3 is CASSADRDNQPQHF. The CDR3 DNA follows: TGTGCCAGCAGCGCCGACAGGGACAATCAGCCCCAGCATTTT.

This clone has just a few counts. CDR3 nucleotide sequence: TGTGCCAGCAGCCCCTACGCCACAGGGGAATCCTACGAGCAGTACTTC. Its translation is CASSPYATGESYEQYF. The rearrangement joins TRBV7-2 to TRBJ2-7, with 7 bases identical to TRBD1. CDR3 length equals 16 residues. With 5 bases clipped from V and 1 base from J, the junction kept 11 bases outside the gene matches. The germline V gene encodes CDR1 SGHTA and CDR2 FQGNSA.

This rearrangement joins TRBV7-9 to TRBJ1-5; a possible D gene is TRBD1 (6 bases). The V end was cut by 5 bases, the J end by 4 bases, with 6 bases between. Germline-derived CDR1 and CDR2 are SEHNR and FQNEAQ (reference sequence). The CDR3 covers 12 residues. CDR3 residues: CASSRGNQPQHF. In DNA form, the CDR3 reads TGTGCCAGCAGCAGGGGGAATCAGCCCCAGCATTTT.

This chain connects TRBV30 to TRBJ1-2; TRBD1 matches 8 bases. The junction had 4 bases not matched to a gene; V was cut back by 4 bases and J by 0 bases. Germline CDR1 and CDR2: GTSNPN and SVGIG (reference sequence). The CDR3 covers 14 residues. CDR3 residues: CAWTPQGANYGYTF. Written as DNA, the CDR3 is TGTGCCTGGACCCCACAGGGGGCTAACTATGGCTACACCTTC. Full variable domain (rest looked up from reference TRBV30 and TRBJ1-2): SQTIHQWPATLVQPVGSPLSLECTVEGTSNPNLYWYRQAAGRGLQLLFYSVGIGQISSEVPQNLSASRPQDRQFILSSKKLLLSDSGFYLCAWTPQGANYGYTFGSGTRLTVV.

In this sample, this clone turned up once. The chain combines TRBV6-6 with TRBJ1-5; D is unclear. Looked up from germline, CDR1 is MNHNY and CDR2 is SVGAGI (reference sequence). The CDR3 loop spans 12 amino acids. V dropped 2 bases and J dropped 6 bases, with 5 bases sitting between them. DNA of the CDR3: TGTGCCAGCAGTTACGGTGGTCAGCCCCAGCATTTT. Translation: CASSYGGQPQHF.

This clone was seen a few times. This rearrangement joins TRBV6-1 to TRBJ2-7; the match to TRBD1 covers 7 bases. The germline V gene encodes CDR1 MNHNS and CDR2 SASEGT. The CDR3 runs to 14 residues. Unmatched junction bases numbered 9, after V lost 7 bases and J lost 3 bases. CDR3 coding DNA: TGTGCCAGCATCAAACAGGGGATCCTCTACGAGCAGTACTTC. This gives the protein CASIKQGILYEQYF.

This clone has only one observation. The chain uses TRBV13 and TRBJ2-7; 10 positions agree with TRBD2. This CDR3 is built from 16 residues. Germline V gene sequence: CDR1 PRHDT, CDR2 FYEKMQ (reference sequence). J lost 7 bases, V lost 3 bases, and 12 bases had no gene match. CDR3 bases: TGTGCCAGCAGCTTCTCCCAAGCGGGAGGGCCAAGGGAGCAGTACTTC. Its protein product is CASSFSQAGGPREQYF.

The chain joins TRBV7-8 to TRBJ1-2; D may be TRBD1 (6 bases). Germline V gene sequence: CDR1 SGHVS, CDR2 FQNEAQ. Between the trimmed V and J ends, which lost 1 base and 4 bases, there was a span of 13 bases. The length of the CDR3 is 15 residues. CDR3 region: CASSLERGGPYGYTF. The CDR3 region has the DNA TGTGCCAGCAGCTTAGAAAGAGGGGGGCCCTATGGCTACACCTTC. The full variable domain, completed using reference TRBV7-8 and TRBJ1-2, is GAGVSQSPRYKVAKRGQDVALRCDPISGHVSLFWYQQALGQGPEFLTYFQNEAQLDKSGLPSDRFFAERPEGSVSTLKIQRTQQEDSAVYLCASSLERGGPYGYTFGSGTRLTVV.

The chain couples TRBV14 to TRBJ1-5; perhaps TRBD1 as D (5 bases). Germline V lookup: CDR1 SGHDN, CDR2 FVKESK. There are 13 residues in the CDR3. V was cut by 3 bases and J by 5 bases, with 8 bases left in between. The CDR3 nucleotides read TGTGCCAGCAGCCAGGCGGGGGATCAGCCCCAGCATTTT. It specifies CASSQAGDQPQHF.

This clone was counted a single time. CDR3 DNA: TGCGCCAGCAGCCAAGATTGGGGATACAGCTCCTACGAGCAGTACTTC. Translation: CASSQDWGYSSYEQYF. V gene TRBV4-1 combines with J gene TRBJ2-7; D not certain. Trimming left V 0 bases short and J 0 bases short, with 12 bases between. The CDR3 extends over 16 amino acids. In germline, CDR1 is MGHRA, CDR2 YSYEKL.

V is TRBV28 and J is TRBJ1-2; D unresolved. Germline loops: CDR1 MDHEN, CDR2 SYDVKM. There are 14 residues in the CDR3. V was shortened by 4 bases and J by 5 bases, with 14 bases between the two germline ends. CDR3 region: CASSSSRGHYGYTF. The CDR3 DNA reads TGTGCCAGCAGTTCCTCCCGGGGTCATTATGGCTACACCTTC.

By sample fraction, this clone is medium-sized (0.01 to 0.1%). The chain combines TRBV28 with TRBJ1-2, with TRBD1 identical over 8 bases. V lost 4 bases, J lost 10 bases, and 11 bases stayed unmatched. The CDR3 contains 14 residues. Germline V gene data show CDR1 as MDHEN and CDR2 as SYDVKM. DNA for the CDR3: TGTGCCAGCAGTTCCCCTCTGACAGGGGCGGCCTACACCTTC. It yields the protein CASSSPLTGAAYTF.

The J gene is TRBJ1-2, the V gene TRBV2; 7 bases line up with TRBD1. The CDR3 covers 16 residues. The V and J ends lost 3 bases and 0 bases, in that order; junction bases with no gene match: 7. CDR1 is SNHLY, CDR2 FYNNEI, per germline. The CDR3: CASSDMQGVANYGYTF. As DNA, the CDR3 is TGTGCCAGCAGTGACATGCAGGGGGTGGCTAACTATGGCTACACCTTC.

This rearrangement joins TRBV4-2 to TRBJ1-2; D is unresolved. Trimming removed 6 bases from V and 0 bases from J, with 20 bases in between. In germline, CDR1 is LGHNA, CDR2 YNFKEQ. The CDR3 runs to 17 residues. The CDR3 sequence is CASREGATLHTNYGYTF. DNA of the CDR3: TGTGCCAGCAGGGAAGGAGCTACCCTTCACACTAACTATGGCTACACCTTC.

CDR3 amino acids: CASSLAGHHYYTKQYF. The DNA of the CDR3 is TGCGCCAGCAGCTTGGCAGGGCACCATTACTATACGAAGCAGTACTTC. This chain uses TRBV5-1 with TRBJ2-7; D may be TRBD1 (5 bases). The CDR3 is made up of 16 amino acids. Germline CDR1 SGHRS, CDR2 YFSETQ. Trimming removed 0 bases at V and 8 bases at J, with 21 bases between.

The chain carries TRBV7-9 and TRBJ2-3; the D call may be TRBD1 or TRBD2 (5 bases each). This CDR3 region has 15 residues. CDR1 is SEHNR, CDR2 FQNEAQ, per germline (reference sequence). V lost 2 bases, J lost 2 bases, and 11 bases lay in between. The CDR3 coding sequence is TGTGCCAGCAGCTTAATGGTGGGGGACACAGATACGCAGTATTTT. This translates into CASSLMVGDTDTQYF.

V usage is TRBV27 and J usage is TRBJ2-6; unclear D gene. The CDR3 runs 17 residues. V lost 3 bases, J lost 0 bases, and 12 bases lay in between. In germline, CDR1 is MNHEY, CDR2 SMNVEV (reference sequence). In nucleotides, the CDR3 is TGTGCCAGCAGTTTCAACAGCCTGAGCTCTGGGGCCAACGTCCTGACTTTC. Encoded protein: CASSFNSLSSGANVLTF.

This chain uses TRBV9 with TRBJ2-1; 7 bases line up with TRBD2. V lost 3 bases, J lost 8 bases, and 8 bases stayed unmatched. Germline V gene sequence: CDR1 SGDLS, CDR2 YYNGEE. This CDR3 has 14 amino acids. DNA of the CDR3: TGTGCCAGCAGCGCAACCCCGGGGGGTTATGAGCAGTTCTTC. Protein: CASSATPGGYEQFF.

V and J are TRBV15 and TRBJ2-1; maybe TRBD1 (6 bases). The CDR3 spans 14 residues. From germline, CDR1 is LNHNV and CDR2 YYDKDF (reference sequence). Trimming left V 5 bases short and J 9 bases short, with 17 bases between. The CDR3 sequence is CATSARTQGGEQFF. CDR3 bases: TGTGCCACCAGCGCCAGAACCCAAGGGGGTGAGCAGTTCTTC.